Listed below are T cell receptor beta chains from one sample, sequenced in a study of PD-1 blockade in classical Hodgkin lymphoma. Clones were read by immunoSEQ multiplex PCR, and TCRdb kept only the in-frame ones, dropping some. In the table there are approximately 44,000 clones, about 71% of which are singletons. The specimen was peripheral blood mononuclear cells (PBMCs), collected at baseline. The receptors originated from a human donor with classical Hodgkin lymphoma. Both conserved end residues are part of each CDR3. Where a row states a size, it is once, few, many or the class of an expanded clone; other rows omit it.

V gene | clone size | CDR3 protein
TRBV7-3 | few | CASSPEGFDTNYGYTF
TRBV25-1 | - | CASSARGDEQFF
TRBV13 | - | CASGRTGWNEQFF
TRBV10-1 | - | CGGLAGKETQYF
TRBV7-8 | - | CASSLPTLLAGVIYNEQFF
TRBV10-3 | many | CAISESWQGNPYGYTF
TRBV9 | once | CASSDGPNTGELFF
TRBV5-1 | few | CASSLEFFAGSDYEQYF
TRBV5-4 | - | CASSKGQGRTGNTIYF
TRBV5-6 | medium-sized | CASSPSGRNSPLHF
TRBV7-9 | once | CASSSTLGSYNEQFF
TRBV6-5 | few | CASSYSAYNEQFF
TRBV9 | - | CASSVAGSSTDTQYF
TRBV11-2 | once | CASSLTPNSNQPQHF
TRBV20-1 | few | CSARDGYEQYF
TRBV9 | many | CASSVSGTGGLSGANVLTF
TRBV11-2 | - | CASSPSARGTEAFF
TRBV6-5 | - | CASSYSGTYNSPLHF
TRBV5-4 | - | CASSPGTGWGTEAFF
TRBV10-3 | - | CAIRREPYEQYF
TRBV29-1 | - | CSVEGGRVSYNEQFF
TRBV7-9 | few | CASSFQWDANYGYTF